A single sample gave rise to the 29 T cell receptor beta chains below, sequenced in a study of blood T cell repertoires in COVID-19. Sequencing used immunoSEQ multiplex PCR; TCRdb keeps in-frame clones, though not all of them. The table has roughly 25,000 clones, over 75% seen once. The sequencing sample was made of peripheral blood. Receptors were obtained from a woman over 75 with acute or convalescent COVID-19.

This clone was found a few times. The DNA of the CDR3 is TGTGCCAGCAGTTACTCGATGGGGAGGGACACTGAAGCTTTCTTT. Translated: CASSYSMGRDTEAFF. The chain has TRBV6-2 or TRBV6-3 and TRBJ1-1; D ambiguous. V gave up 0 bases and J gave up 3 bases, with 11 bases separating them. Germline CDR1 reads MNHEY; CDR2 reads SVGEGT. The length of the CDR3 is 15 residues.

The chain joins TRBV21-1 to TRBJ1-1; the tabulated D call, TRBD1, remains unverified against the DNA. TRBV21-1 is given as a pseudogene. CDR3 size: 15 residues. The CDR3 DNA reads as TGTGCCAGCAGCAAAGTTGTCGACAGGAACACTGAAGCTTTCTTT. It specifies CASSKVVDRNTEAFF.

The J gene is TRBJ1-1, the V gene TRBV18; maybe TRBD1 (5 bases). This CDR3 has 16 residues. Looked up from germline, CDR1 is KGHSH and CDR2 is LQKENI. V lost 5 bases and J 6 bases, leaving 22 bases between the germline ends. CDR3 DNA sequence: TGTGCCAGCTCATCCTTCCGGGACTTCGATCGGGCTGAAGCTTTCTTT. Translation: CASSSFRDFDRAEAFF.

J is TRBJ2-3 and V is TRBV6-5, with TRBD1 matching over 8 bases. Germline CDR1 MNHEY, CDR2 SVGAGI. V gave up 2 bases and J gave up 0 bases; unmatched junction bases: 1. This CDR3 is 15 amino acids long. The CDR3 bases are TGTGCCAGCAGTTACCAGGGGGCGAGCACAGATACGCAGTATTTT. This sequence encodes CASSYQGASTDTQYF.

This clone was observed a handful of times. This is likely an artifact of a read error, given a far larger clone one base away. This sample also contains other DNA sequences that code for the same CDR3. This rearrangement joins TRBV29-1 to TRBJ1-2; tentative D call: TRBD1 (6 bases). Germline V lookup: CDR1 SQVTM, CDR2 ANQGSEA. V was clipped by 5 bases and J by 7 bases, with 17 bases between them. The CDR3 spans 13 residues. The CDR3 here is CSVPDREGGGYTF. CDR3 sequence (DNA): TGCAGCGTTCCGGACCGGGAGGGGGGTGGCTACACCTTC. The complete variable domain, with remaining parts taken from reference TRBV29-1 and TRBJ1-2, reads SAVISQKPSRDICQRGTSLTIQCQVDSQVTMMFWYRQQPGQSLTLIATANQGSEATYESGFVIDKFPISRPNLTFSTLTVSNMSPEDSSIYLCSVPDREGGGYTFGSGTRLTVV.

V gene TRBV18 combines with J gene TRBJ2-5; 9 bases match TRBD1. In germline, CDR1 is KGHSH, CDR2 LQKENI. CDR3 size: 15 residues. J was trimmed by 5 bases and V by 3 bases; bases with no gene match: 7. Here the CDR3 DNA reads TGTGCCAGCTCACCTTGGGACAGGGTTGAGGAGACCCAGTACTTC. Translated: CASSPWDRVEETQYF.

The V call is TRBV7-8, the J call TRBJ1-2; no clear D. The germline V gene has CDR1 SGHVS and CDR2 FQNEAQ. Deletions cut 5 bases from V and 6 bases from J, with 16 bases between. CDR3 length equals 14 residues. CDR3 amino acids: CASSRLRESDGYTF. CDR3 DNA sequence: TGTGCCAGCAGCCGACTAAGGGAGTCGGATGGCTACACCTTC.

The table lists this clone with a count of one. The chain combines TRBV11-2 with TRBJ2-3; 8 bases map to TRBD1. Looked up from germline, CDR1 is SGHAT and CDR2 is FQNNGV. Germline trimming cut 4 bases from V and 0 bases from J; bases unmatched to any gene: 3. The CDR3 totals 15 residues. This CDR3 reads CASSSRTGSTDTQYF. The CDR3 DNA sequence: TGTGCCAGCAGCTCAAGGACAGGGAGCACAGATACGCAGTATTTT.

A few counts support this clone. This chain uses TRBV6-5 with TRBJ1-5; TRBD1 matches 7 bases. The CDR3 loop spans 14 amino acids. Germline CDR1 MNHEY, CDR2 SVGAGI. V was pared by 8 bases and J by 0 bases, with 4 bases of the junction left unmatched. In DNA, the CDR3 is TGTGCCAGCGGGGACAGTTATAGCAATCAGCCCCAGCATTTT. This gives the protein CASGDSYSNQPQHF.

This clone was counted once. The chain uses TRBV19 and TRBJ2-3, with D possibly being TRBD1 (6 bases). The CDR3 consists of 14 residues. CDR1 is LNHDA and CDR2 is SQIVND in the germline V gene (reference sequence). Trimming pared 4 bases from V and 1 base from J, leaving 9 bases between. This CDR3 reads CASSTWTGTDTQYF. In nucleotides, the CDR3 is TGTGCCAGTAGTACTTGGACAGGCACAGATACGCAGTATTTT.

This clone was counted only a few times. The chain couples TRBV29-1 to TRBJ2-7; 10 bases fit TRBD2. V lost 6 bases and J lost 5; bases outside the gene matches: 10. The CDR3 runs to 14 residues. CDR1 is SQVTM, CDR2 ANQGSEA, per germline. CDR3 loop: CSVKREGRFDEQYF. The CDR3 DNA is TGCAGCGTGAAGCGGGAGGGCCGCTTTGACGAGCAGTACTTC.

The chain has TRBV7-9 and TRBJ2-2; 16 bases map to TRBD2. Germline V CDR1 and CDR2: SEHNR, FQNEAQ (reference sequence). The length of the CDR3 is 17 residues. The trim removed 5 bases at V and 4 bases at J, leaving 4 bases unmatched. Here the CDR3 DNA reads TGTGCCAGCAGCCCGGGACTAGCGGGAGGGGCCACCGGGGAGCTGTTTTTT. Translation: CASSPGLAGGATGELFF.

V is TRBV30 and J is TRBJ1-6; D ambiguous. There are 15 residues in the CDR3. Germline CDR1 and CDR2: GTSNPN and SVGIG (reference sequence). Trimming left V 0 bases short and J 10 bases short, with 16 bases between. CDR3 DNA: TGTGCCTGGAGTGTAAAGAACCCCGTGGAGTCACCCCTCCACTTT. Protein product: CAWSVKNPVESPLHF.

The J gene is TRBJ1-4, the V gene TRBV6-5; TRBD1 aligns across 9 bases. The length of the CDR3 is 14 residues. Per the germline V gene, CDR1 is MNHEY and CDR2 is SVGAGI. V lost 8 bases and J lost 8; bases outside the gene matches: 9. The CDR3 region is CASGPQGANEKLFF. The CDR3 DNA follows: TGTGCCAGCGGACCACAGGGGGCAAACGAAAAACTGTTTTTT.

The rearrangement uses TRBV10-3 and TRBJ2-1; D gene unclear. The germline CDR1 and CDR2 sequences are ENHRY and SYGVKD. Trimming removed 6 bases from V and 8 bases from J, with 8 bases in between. This CDR3 has 11 amino acids. The CDR3 loop is CAISEQYEQFF. The CDR3 DNA follows: TGTGCCATCAGCGAGCAATATGAGCAGTTCTTC.

The J gene is TRBJ2-2, the V gene TRBV4-3; 8 bases agree with TRBD1. V was pared by 0 bases and J by 4 bases, with 7 bases of the junction left unmatched. CDR3 length: 17 residues. Germline-derived CDR1 and CDR2 are LGHNA and YSLEER. CDR3 region: CASSQDSQGAGTGELFF. For the CDR3, the DNA is TGCGCCAGCAGCCAAGATTCCCAGGGGGCTGGCACCGGGGAGCTGTTTTTT.

V is TRBV6-5 and J is TRBJ2-7, with D hard to call. Germline V CDR1 and CDR2: MNHEY, SVGAGI. V lost 6 bases and J 12 bases, leaving 18 bases between the germline ends. There are 12 residues in the CDR3. The CDR3 sequence: CASSLPDTVWYF. CDR3 DNA: TGTGCCAGCAGCCTACCCGACACCGTGTGGTACTTC.

This clone appeared a few times. This chain uses TRBV4-1 with TRBJ1-5; D may be TRBD1 (5 bases). Germline assignment: CDR1 MGHRA and CDR2 YSYEKL. Trimming took 1 base from V and 5 from J, leaving 9 bases between them. The CDR3 contains 14 residues. Here the CDR3 DNA reads TGCGCCAGCAGCCAAGGGGGGGGATATCAGCCCCAGCATTTT. Protein sequence: CASSQGGGYQPQHF.

J is TRBJ1-6 and V is TRBV27; tentative D call: TRBD1 (5 bases). The V end was cut by 4 bases, the J end by 10 bases, with 17 bases between. The germline V gene encodes CDR1 MNHEY and CDR2 SMNVEV (reference sequence). The CDR3 covers 15 residues. The CDR3 is CASSSRRGRESPLHF. The CDR3 nucleotides read TGTGCCAGCAGTTCTAGAAGGGGCAGGGAATCACCCCTCCACTTT.

This clone has only one observation. The rearrangement joins TRBV18 to TRBJ2-3; D is ambiguous. Germline assignment: CDR1 KGHSH and CDR2 LQKENI. The CDR3 covers 12 residues. The ends were cut back, 2 bases at V and 3 bases at J, with 3 bases in the middle. The CDR3 is CASSPSTDTQYF. CDR3 nucleotides: TGTGCCAGCTCACCATCTACAGATACGCAGTATTTT.

The V and J genes are TRBV7-2 and TRBJ2-3; D call uncertain. Germline V gene lookup returns CDR1 SGHTA and CDR2 FQGNSA. Trimming stripped 3 bases from V and 1 base from J, with 11 bases between. The CDR3 has 15 amino acids. CDR3 coding DNA: TGTGCCAGCAGCTTCTTCGGTCAGGGCACAGATACGCAGTATTTT. It codes for CASSFFGQGTDTQYF.

The count of this clone is one. V gene TRBV11-2 combines with J gene TRBJ1-1; D is unresolved. Germline values: CDR1 SGHAT, CDR2 FQNNGV. V shed 2 bases and J shed 0 bases, with 10 bases lying between them. The CDR3 runs to 15 residues. DNA of the CDR3: TGTGCCAGCAGCTTATTTTCAGGAATGAACACTGAAGCTTTCTTT. This gives the protein CASSLFSGMNTEAFF. The full variable domain, with the rest looked up from reference TRBV11-2 and TRBJ1-1, is EAGVAQSPRYKIIEKRQSVAFWCNPISGHATLYWYQQILGQGPKLLIQFQNNGVVDDSQLPKDRFSAERLKGVDSTLKIQPAKLEDSAVYLCASSLFSGMNTEAFFGQGTRLTVV.

The rearrangement joins TRBV6-5 to TRBJ1-5, with a tentative D call TRBD1 (5 bases). V lost 6 bases to trimming and J lost 3 bases, with 9 bases between them. Germline-derived CDR1 and CDR2 are MNHEY and SVGAGI. This CDR3 has 13 amino acids. The CDR3 reads CASRDSLNQPQHF. The CDR3 DNA follows: TGTGCCAGCAGAGACAGTCTCAATCAGCCCCAGCATTTT.

The V call is TRBV5-4, the J call TRBJ2-5, with TRBD1 identical over 10 bases. Unmatched junction bases numbered 10, after V lost 3 bases and J lost 5 bases. The CDR3 contains 16 residues. Germline CDR1 SGHNT, CDR2 YYREEE (reference sequence). The CDR3 nucleotides read TGTGCCAGCAGCTCTGGGACCGGGACAGGGGCCGAGACCCAGTACTTC. It translates to CASSSGTGTGAETQYF. The variable domain in full, completed from reference TRBV5-4 and TRBJ2-5, reads ETGVTQSPTHLIKTRGQQVTLRCSSQSGHNTVSWYQQALGQGPQFIFQYYREEENGRGNFPPRFSGLQFPNYSSELNVNALELDDSALYLCASSSGTGTGAETQYFGPGTRLLVL.

The rearrangement uses TRBV6-6 and TRBJ2-7; D may be TRBD1 (5 bases). The germline CDR1 and CDR2 sequences are MNHNY and SVGAGI (reference sequence). This CDR3 is 13 amino acids long. V lost 8 bases and J 6 bases, leaving 17 bases between the germline ends. The CDR3 DNA is TGTGCCAGCGGGGTTTTCCAGGGCGGCGAGCAGTACTTC. The encoded protein is CASGVFQGGEQYF.

The chain uses TRBV6-5 and TRBJ2-1; 13 bases map to TRBD2. V lost 4 bases and J lost 3; bases outside the gene matches: 3. The CDR3 runs to 16 residues. In germline, CDR1 is MNHEY, CDR2 SVGAGI. The CDR3, as DNA: TGTGCCAGCAGTTCCGGACTAGCGGGGGTCTACAATGAGCAGTTCTTC. Encoded protein: CASSSGLAGVYNEQFF.

The chain carries TRBV19 and TRBJ1-5; TRBD1 aligns across 8 bases. The CDR3 spans 14 residues. The germline CDR1 and CDR2 sequences are LNHDA and SQIVND (reference sequence). V dropped 5 bases and J dropped 7; count of bases not matched to a gene: 7. The CDR3 is CASSPRQGTQPQHF. The CDR3 nucleotides are TGTGCCAGTAGTCCACGACAGGGGACCCAGCCCCAGCATTTT. The complete variable domain, with remaining parts taken from reference TRBV19 and TRBJ1-5, reads DGGITQSPKYLFRKEGQNVTLSCEQNLNHDAMYWYRQDPGQGLRLIYYSQIVNDFQKGDIAEGYSVSREKKESFPLTVTSAQKNPTAFYLCASSPRQGTQPQHFGDGTRLSIL.

V gene TRBV10-3 combines with J gene TRBJ2-3, with D unresolved. Trimming took 0 bases from V and 5 from J, leaving 6 bases between them. Germline CDR1 and CDR2: ENHRY and SYGVKD. This CDR3 is built from 13 residues. The CDR3 here is CAISESSGDTQYF. DNA of the CDR3: TGTGCCATCAGTGAGTCCAGTGGAGATACGCAGTATTTT.

The chain recombines TRBV5-6 with TRBJ1-4, with 9 bases lining up with TRBD1. Per germline, CDR1 SGHDT and CDR2 YYEEEE. This CDR3 spans 18 amino acids. Trimming cost V 2 bases and J 0 bases; bases outside gene matches: 8. The CDR3, as DNA: TGTGCCAGCAGCTTACAGGGGGCCGAGCTTGCAACTAATGAAAAACTGTTTTTT. Amino acid sequence: CASSLQGAELATNEKLFF.